Included here is one T cell receptor (beta chain) sequence, with context. Antigen specificity is unknown. The data are from a study of shared clonotypes between healthy human individuals. Study findings and constraints: Lower generation probabilities were found for non-shared clonotypes than for those shared by all four donors. How much donors shared clonotypes was expected to be affected by sequencing depth. Clonotypes that were shared across a handful of donors made up approximately 5% of naive CD4 clonotypes.

CD45RO-negative, CCR7-positively selected cells formed the naive CD8 fraction, excluding terminally differentiated effector memory CD45RA+ cells. CDR1 is SGHNT, CDR2 YYREEE, per germline (reference sequence). CDR3 length: 19 amino acids. V dropped 3 bases and J dropped 0 bases, with 22 bases sitting between them. The assay was carried out at the deep level. Assay used: immunoSEQ multiplex PCR; TCRdb lists only in-frame clones, some missing. Of 750,000 to 1,000,000 clones listed, 85% to 95% are singletons. The chain uses TRBV5-4 and TRBJ1-3, with D maybe TRBD1 (5 bases). The sequencing input was naive CD8+ T cells sorted from blood. The receptor was isolated from a man younger than 40 in good health. CDR3 nucleotide sequence: TGTGCCAGCAGCTCCCAGAAAGTTCAGGGCCACGTCTCTGGAAACACCATATATTTT. Its protein product is CASSSQKVQGHVSGNTIYF.